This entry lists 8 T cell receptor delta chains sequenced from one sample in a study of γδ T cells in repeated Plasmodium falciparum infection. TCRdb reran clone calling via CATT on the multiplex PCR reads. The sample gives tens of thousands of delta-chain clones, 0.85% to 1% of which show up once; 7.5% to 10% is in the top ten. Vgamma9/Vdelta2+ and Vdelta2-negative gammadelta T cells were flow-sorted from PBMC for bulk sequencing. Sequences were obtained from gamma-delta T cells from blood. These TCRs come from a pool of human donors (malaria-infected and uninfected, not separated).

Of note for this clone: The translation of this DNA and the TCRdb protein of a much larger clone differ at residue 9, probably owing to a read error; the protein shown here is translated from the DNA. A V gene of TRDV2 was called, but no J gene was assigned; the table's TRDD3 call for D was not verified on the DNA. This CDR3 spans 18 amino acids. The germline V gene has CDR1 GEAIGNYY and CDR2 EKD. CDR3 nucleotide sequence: TGTGCCTGTGACACCGTCGGGATGAGGGATACCCGTATCGGCGAGCTCATCTTT. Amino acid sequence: CACDTVGMRDTRIGELIF.

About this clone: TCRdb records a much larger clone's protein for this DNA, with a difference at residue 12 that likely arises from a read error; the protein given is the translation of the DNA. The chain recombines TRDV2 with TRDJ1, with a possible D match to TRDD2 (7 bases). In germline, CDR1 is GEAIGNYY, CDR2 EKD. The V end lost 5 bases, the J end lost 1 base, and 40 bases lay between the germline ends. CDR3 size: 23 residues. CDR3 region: CACGKHFLMRGTRSRGCTDKLIF. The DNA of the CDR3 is TGTGCCTGTGGCAAACACTTCCTAATGAGGGGGACACGCTCCCGGGGTTGCACCGATAAACTCATCTTT.

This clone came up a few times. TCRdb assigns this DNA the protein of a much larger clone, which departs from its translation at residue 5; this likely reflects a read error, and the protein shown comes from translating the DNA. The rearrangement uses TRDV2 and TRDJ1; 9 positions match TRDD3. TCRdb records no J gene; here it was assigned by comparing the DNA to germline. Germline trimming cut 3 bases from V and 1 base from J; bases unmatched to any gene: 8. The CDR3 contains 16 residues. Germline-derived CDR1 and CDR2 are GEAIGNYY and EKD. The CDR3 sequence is CACDPAWGISTDKLIF. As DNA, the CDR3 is TGTGCCTGTGACCCCGCCTGGGGGATCAGCACCGATAAACTCATCTTT.

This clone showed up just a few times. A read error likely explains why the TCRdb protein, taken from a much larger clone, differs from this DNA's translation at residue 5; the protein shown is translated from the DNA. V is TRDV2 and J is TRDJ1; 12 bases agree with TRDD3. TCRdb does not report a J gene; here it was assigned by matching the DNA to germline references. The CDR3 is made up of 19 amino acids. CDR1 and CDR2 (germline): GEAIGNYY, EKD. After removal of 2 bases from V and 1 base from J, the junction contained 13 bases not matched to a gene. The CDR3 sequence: CACDITPVLGDTATDKLIF. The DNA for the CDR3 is TGTGCCTGTGACATCACTCCCGTACTGGGGGATACTGCCACCGATAAACTCATCTTT.

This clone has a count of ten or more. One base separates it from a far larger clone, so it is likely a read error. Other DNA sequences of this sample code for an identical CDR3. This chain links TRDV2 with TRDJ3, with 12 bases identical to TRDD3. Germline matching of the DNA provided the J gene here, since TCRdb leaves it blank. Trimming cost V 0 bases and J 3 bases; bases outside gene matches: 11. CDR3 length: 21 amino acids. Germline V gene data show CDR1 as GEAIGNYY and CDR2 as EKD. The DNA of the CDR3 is TGTGCCTGTGACACCGGAGGACTACTGGGGGATACTGGCTGGGACACCCGACAGATGTTTTTC. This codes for CACDTGGLLGDTGWDTRQMFF.

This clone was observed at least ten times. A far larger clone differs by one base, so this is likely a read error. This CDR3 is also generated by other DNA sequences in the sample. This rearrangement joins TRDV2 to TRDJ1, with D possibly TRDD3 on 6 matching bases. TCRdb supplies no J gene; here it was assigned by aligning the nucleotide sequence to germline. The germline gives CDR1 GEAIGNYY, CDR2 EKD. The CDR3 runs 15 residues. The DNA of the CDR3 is TGTGCCTGCGACACGGGGGGAGACCACACCGATAAACTCATCTTT. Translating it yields CACDTGGDHTDKLIF.

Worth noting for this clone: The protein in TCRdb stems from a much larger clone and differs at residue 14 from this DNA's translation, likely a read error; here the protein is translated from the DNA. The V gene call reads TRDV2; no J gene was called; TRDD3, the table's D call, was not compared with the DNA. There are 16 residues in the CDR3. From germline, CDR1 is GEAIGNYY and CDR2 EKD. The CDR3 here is CACDPLGGGHTDKPIF. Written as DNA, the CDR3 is TGTGCCTGTGATCCCCTTGGTGGGGGTCACACCGATAAACCCATCTTT.

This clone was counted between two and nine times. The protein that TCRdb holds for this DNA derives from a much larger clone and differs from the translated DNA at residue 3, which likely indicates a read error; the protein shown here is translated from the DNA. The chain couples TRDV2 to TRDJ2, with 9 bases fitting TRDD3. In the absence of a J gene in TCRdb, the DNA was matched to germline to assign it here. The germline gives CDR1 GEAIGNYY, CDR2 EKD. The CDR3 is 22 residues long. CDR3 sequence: CARDRLTGGATKGSNLTAQLFF. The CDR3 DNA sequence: TGTGCCCGTGACCGTCTTACTGGGGGAGCCACTAAGGGGTCAAATTTGACAGCACAACTCTTCTTT.